The source of this T cell receptor beta chain is a study of T-cell memory formation after mild COVID-19. The 5'RACE method, run with constant-segment primers, produced TCR alpha and TCR beta cDNA libraries (carrying sample barcodes and UMIs). In TCRdb, the 5' RACE reads were re-called with MiXCR into one record per CDR3 protein. The sample shows hundreds of thousands of distinct CDR3 sequences, 24% of them seen only once. V lost 4 bases, J lost 5 bases, and 10 bases stayed unmatched. This CDR3 has 15 amino acids. Germline values: CDR1 SEHNR, CDR2 FQNEAQ (reference sequence). The specimen was PBMCs or a T cell subset sorted from them (not recorded which). The source of this sequence is an adult woman who had mild COVID-19 (a few samples of this study predate the infection). Cell type and time point are not known. The chain carries TRBV7-9 and TRBJ2-5; 7 bases match TRBD1. DNA for the CDR3: TGTGCCAGCAGCTCCAGACAGGGTGTTGAGGAGACCCAGTACTTC. This sequence encodes CASSSRQGVEETQYF.